These T cell receptor beta chains were read from a single sample in a study of blood T cells in healthy people across ages. MiXCR, applied by TCRdb to the 5' RACE reads, yields one record per CDR3 protein. The sample lists 650,000 to 800,000 distinct CDR3 sequences, approximately 48% occurring once. Sequences were obtained from blood. The source of these receptors is a man in his 60s in good health. Each CDR3 is given with its conserved first and last residue. The D gene is left open where the match is weak. The size of a clone is reported for some rows only, either as once, few or many, or as a class for expanded clones.

>TRBJ1-2|TRBV29-1|few|NA
TGCAGCGTTGCGGGGGGGGCGGCTTATGGCTACACCTTC
CSVAGGAAYGYTF
>TRBJ1-5|TRBV20-1|NA|NA
TGCAGTGCTCCCGGCCGGACAACTCGACTAAACCCCAATCAGCCCCAGCATTTT
CSAPGRTTRLNPNQPQHF
>TRBJ2-7|TRBV20-1|once|TRBD2
TGCAGTGCAGCTCCTGTGGCGGGGGAGAACTACGAGCAGTACTTC
CSAAPVAGENYEQYF
>TRBJ2-7|TRBV20-1|few|NA
TGCAGTGCTAGAGATCTACAGAAATACTCTACGGGGCAGTACTTC
CSARDLQKYSTGQYF
>TRBJ2-3|TRBV27|once|NA
TGTGCCAGCAGTGCAACGGGACTGCTATTGGGCACAGATACGCAGTATTTT
CASSATGLLLGTDTQYF
>TRBJ2-1|TRBV11-3|NA|NA
TGTGCCAGCACTCGCGGGTCCCCACGGCTCTACAATGAGCAGTTCTTC
CASTRGSPRLYNEQFF
>TRBJ1-2|TRBV2|many|NA
TGTGCCAGCAAGTCGTCCAGGGCGCTTGGCTACACCTTC
CASKSSRALGYTF
>TRBJ2-5|TRBV7-8|few|TRBD2
TGTGCCAGCAGCTTAGGACTAGCGGGGGGGCGCGGTAGGGAGACCCAGTACTTC
CASSLGLAGGRGRETQYF
>TRBJ2-7|TRBV7-9|NA|NA
TGTGCCAGCAGCGTCGGGGGCTCAGGCGAGCAGTACTTC
CASSVGGSGEQYF
>TRBJ2-7|TRBV27|NA|NA
TGTGCCAGCAGTTTAAGGGCAGGGGCTTTTTACGAGCAGTACTTC
CASSLRAGAFYEQYF
>TRBJ2-7|TRBV29-1|NA|NA
TGCAGCGTTAATTCAGCCTTCAGCTCCTACAATGAGCAGTACTTC
CSVNSAFSSYNEQYF
>TRBJ2-3|TRBV29-1|many|NA
TGCAGCGTTGTATTGGCGGGCGGAAACACAGATACGCAGTATTTT
CSVVLAGGNTDTQYF
>TRBJ2-5|TRBV12-3/TRBV12-4|NA|NA
TGTGCCAGCAGTTTTCGGGCAGGGTATTGGATCAATGAGCAGTACTTC
CASSFRAGYWINEQYF
>TRBJ2-6|TRBV12-5|few|TRBD1
TGTGCTAGTGGTTTTGGGACAGACCTCTCTGGGGCCAACGTCCTGACTTTC
CASGFGTDLSGANVLTF
>TRBJ2-4|TRBV2|NA|TRBD1
TGTGCCAGCACGGGACAGCAAAACATTCAGTACTTC
CASTGQQNIQYF
>TRBJ2-6|TRBV7-2|few|NA
TGTGCCAGCAGCTTCACAGGGCACGGGGCCAACGTCCTGACTTTC
CASSFTGHGANVLTF
>TRBJ2-5|TRBV7-2|few|NA
TGTGCCAGCAGCTTAGTCTTTAGAGGGGGAGAGACCCAGTACTTC
CASSLVFRGGETQYF
>TRBJ2-1|TRBV7-9|few|TRBD1
TGTGCCAGCAGCTTTTGGGACAGGGGAGCGAATGAGCAGTTCTTC
CASSFWDRGANEQFF
>TRBJ1-1|TRBV5-1|NA|NA
TGCGCCAGCAGCTTGGGTCCAGGGGCCCAGTCGGCTGAAGCTTTCTTT
CASSLGPGAQSAEAFF
>TRBJ1-1|TRBV10-3|NA|NA
TGTGCCATCAGTGACTCGCAGGGTGGTGAAGCTTTCTTT
CAISDSQGGEAFF
>TRBJ2-7|TRBV10-3|NA|TRBD1
TGTGCCATCAGCGGGACAGGCGTCTCCTACAATGAGCAGTACTTC
CAISGTGVSYNEQYF
>TRBJ1-5|TRBV18|NA|NA
TGTGCCAGCTCCCTCCGACAGTATAGCAATCAGCCCCAGCATTTT
CASSLRQYSNQPQHF
>TRBJ2-3|TRBV4-3|NA|NA
TGCGCCGGCAGCCCGAGACGGGGAGGTTCCCTGGATACGCAGTATTTT
CAGSPRRGGSLDTQYF
>TRBJ2-7|TRBV5-1|few|TRBD1
TGCGCCAGCAGCAAGTCGCCGGGACAGGCCCACGAGCAGTACTTC
CASSKSPGQAHEQYF
>TRBJ2-7|TRBV20-1|NA|NA
TGCAGCACGGGGCGGGACGTCTCGCAGTACTTC
CSTGRDVSQYF
>TRBJ2-1|TRBV6-5|few|TRBD1
TGTGCCAGCATGCGGGACAGGGGATACAATGAGCAGTTCTTC
CASMRDRGYNEQFF
>TRBJ2-1|TRBV5-1|NA|NA
TGCGCCAGCAGCCCAGCCCTGACTGGATTCACCTACAATGAGCAGTTCTTC
CASSPALTGFTYNEQFF
>TRBJ2-7|TRBV6-2/TRBV6-3|many|NA
TGTGCCAGCAGTAACGGGGGCTACGAGCAGTACTTC
CASSNGGYEQYF
>TRBJ2-1|TRBV24-1|NA|TRBD2
TGTGCCACCAGTGAACGTACTAGCGGGGTTGCTTCCTACAATGAGCAGTTCTTC
CATSERTSGVASYNEQFF
>TRBJ2-6|TRBV7-3|once|NA
TGTGCCAGCAGCCGGCTCCCTGGGGCCAACGTCCTGACTTTC
CASSRLPGANVLTF
>TRBJ1-6|TRBV12-3/TRBV12-4|NA|NA
TGTGCCAGCAGTACGACAGATTATAATTCACCCCTCCACTTT
CASSTTDYNSPLHF
>TRBJ2-7|TRBV14|NA|TRBD2
TGTGCCAGCAGCCATAGCGGGGGCTACGAGCAGTACTTC
CASSHSGGYEQYF